The 24 T cell receptor beta chains presented below share a single source sample, sequenced in a study of spatial heterogeneity in lung cancer. One entry per CDR3 protein, called by TCRdb with MiXCR from the 5' RACE reads. In the table there are roughly 10,000 distinct CDR3 sequences, around 6.6% of which are singletons. Time point of the sample: sample taken at primary tumor resection. Frozen PBMC, nontumor lung or tumor provided whole RNA, which was sequenced unsorted. Sequencing was performed on PBMCs, taken at surgery. The receptors were sampled from a male donor with early-stage non-small cell lung cancer.

This clonotype rates as medium-sized. The library was built for alpha chains, so this beta chain is an off-target read and its size means little. J is TRBJ2-3 and V is TRBV24-1; 7 bases fit TRBD1. Per germline, CDR1 KGHDR and CDR2 SFDVKD. CDR3 length: 16 amino acids. The V gene end was trimmed by 3 bases and the J gene end by 0 bases; junction bases not matched to a gene: 5. CDR3 DNA sequence: TGTGCCACCAGTGATGATGGGACAGTTAGCACAGATACGCAGTATTTT. This sequence encodes CATSDDGTVSTDTQYF.

By share, this clonotype counts as medium-sized. The library was built for alpha chains, so this beta chain is an off-target read and its size means little. The rearrangement joins TRBV4-3 to TRBJ2-6; 7 bases map to TRBD1. The trim removed 2 bases at V and 1 base at J, leaving 2 bases unmatched. Looked up from germline, CDR1 is LGHNA and CDR2 is YSLEER. This CDR3 has 16 amino acids. CDR3 region: CASSQKTGSGANVLTF. The DNA for the CDR3 is TGCGCCAGCAGCCAAAAGACAGGGTCTGGGGCCAACGTCCTGACTTTC.

This clonotype was found many times. Since the library was made to target alpha chains, this beta chain is a stray read and its abundance is not meaningful. The chain combines TRBV7-9 with TRBJ2-7; 7 bases agree with TRBD2. This CDR3 contains 13 residues. J gave up 6 bases and V 8 bases, and 10 bases lay outside the gene matches. In germline, CDR1 is SEHNR, CDR2 FQNEAQ (reference sequence). The CDR3, as DNA: TGTGCCAGCCGGGGGACTAACTCGGGCGAGCAGTACTTC. Protein sequence: CASRGTNSGEQYF.

This clonotype showed up many times. For a library built for alpha chains, this beta chain is a stray read; little rests on its size. The chain recombines TRBV20-1 with TRBJ2-1, with TRBD2 matching 12 bases. Germline trimming cut 5 bases from V and 1 base from J; bases unmatched to any gene: 12. The CDR3 extends over 18 amino acids. Germline CDR1 is DFQATT and CDR2 is SNEGSKA (reference sequence). As DNA, the CDR3 is TGCAGTGCTGCCTGGCTGACTAGCGGGAGAACATCCTACAATGAGCAGTTCTTC. It is translated as CSAAWLTSGRTSYNEQFF.

This clonotype rates as medium-sized. Being off target in a library aimed at alpha chains, this beta chain has a size of little meaning. The rearrangement joins TRBV6-1 to TRBJ2-2; D is unresolved. The CDR3 has 16 residues. Germline CDR1 and CDR2: MNHNS and SASEGT. With 4 bases removed from V and 6 bases from J, the gap between germline ends came to 18 bases. The CDR3 coding sequence is TGTGCCAGCAGTGCCCTTAGGTTCGACACCCCCGGGGAGCTGTTTTTT. It codes for CASSALRFDTPGELFF.

This clonotype was seen repeatedly, ten times or more. Found in a library prepared for alpha chains, this beta chain is an off-target read, and its abundance has little meaning. The rearrangement uses TRBV10-3 and TRBJ2-2; a weak D match, TRBD1 (6 bases). The CDR3 has 18 residues. CDR1 is ENHRY, CDR2 SYGVKD, per germline. V lost 8 bases to trimming and J lost 1 base, with 23 bases between them. The CDR3 nucleotides read TGTGCCATCCGAACTGGGACACTTCACGGTTTGAACACCGGGGAGCTGTTTTTT. Protein sequence: CAIRTGTLHGLNTGELFF.

This clonotype occurred many times. Found in a library prepared for alpha chains, this beta chain is an off-target read, and its abundance has little meaning. The rearrangement uses TRBV20-1 and TRBJ2-6, with D maybe TRBD2 (5 bases). V gave up 0 bases and J gave up 3 bases, with 9 bases separating them. The CDR3 loop spans 15 amino acids. The germline V gene has CDR1 DFQATT and CDR2 SNEGSKA (reference sequence). The CDR3 coding sequence is TGCAGTGCTAGAGATCGGGGTAGTGGGGCCAACGTCCTGACTTTC. Translating it yields CSARDRGSGANVLTF.

By share, this clonotype ranks as medium-sized (0.01 to 0.1%). This beta chain is a stray sequence in a library constructed for alpha chains; its clone size is not meaningful. The chain combines TRBV28 with TRBJ1-1, with D unclear. The length of the CDR3 is 14 residues. V lost 8 bases, J lost 0 bases, and 13 bases lay in between. Germline V gene lookup returns CDR1 MDHEN and CDR2 SYDVKM. This chain's CDR3 is CASSRWGVNTEAFF. The CDR3 DNA follows: TGTGCCAGCTCCCGCTGGGGAGTGAACACTGAAGCTTTCTTT.

Ten or more counts support this clonotype. Within a library made for alpha chains, this beta chain is off target, and its count is uninformative. The gene calls are TRBV28 and TRBJ2-1; TRBD2 matches 13 bases. Germline V lookup: CDR1 MDHEN, CDR2 SYDVKM. J was trimmed by 7 bases and V by 6 bases; bases with no gene match: 9. The CDR3 spans 16 residues. Here the CDR3 reads CASSPQTSGRKNEQFF. The CDR3 DNA sequence: TGTGCCAGCAGCCCCCAGACTAGCGGGAGGAAGAATGAGCAGTTCTTC.

This clonotype has at least ten counts. A library made for alpha chains picked up this beta chain off target, so its size means little. The chain has TRBV7-9 and TRBJ2-7; 7 bases agree with TRBD1. The CDR3 runs to 14 residues. Unmatched junction bases numbered 8, after V lost 5 bases and J lost 4 bases. Per the germline V gene, CDR1 is SEHNR and CDR2 is FQNEAQ (reference sequence). CDR3: CASSARTGLYEQYF. CDR3 bases: TGTGCCAGCAGCGCCCGGACAGGTCTTTACGAGCAGTACTTC.

This clonotype was picked up many times. This beta chain represents an off-target read in a library built for alpha chains; its size is of limited meaning. CDR3 loop: CASSIDRRPAFVQPQHF. The CDR3 region has the DNA TGTGCCAGTAGTATAGATCGGAGGCCCGCATTTGTTCAGCCCCAGCATTTT. The rearrangement uses TRBV19 and TRBJ1-5; D remains ambiguous. V shed 0 bases and J shed 6 bases, with 18 bases lying between them. CDR3 length equals 17 residues. Germline V lookup: CDR1 LNHDA, CDR2 SQIVND (reference sequence). Together with reference TRBV19 and TRBJ1-5, the CDR3 gives the full variable domain: DGGITQSPKYLFRKEGQNVTLSCEQNLNHDAMYWYRQDPGQGLRLIYYSQIVNDFQKGDIAEGYSVSREKKESFPLTVTSAQKNPTAFYLCASSIDRRPAFVQPQHFGDGTRLSIL.

This clonotype has a count of ten or more. A library made for alpha chains picked up this beta chain off target, so its size means little. V is TRBV6-2 or TRBV6-3 and J is TRBJ2-1; D remains ambiguous. With 8 bases removed from V and 0 bases from J, the gap between germline ends came to 11 bases. Germline V lookup: CDR1 MNHEY, CDR2 SVGEGT. The CDR3 is 14 amino acids. In DNA, the CDR3 is TGTGCCAGCGTAGACGGCTCCTCCTACAATGAGCAGTTCTTC. This codes for CASVDGSSYNEQFF.

A remark on this clonotype: This beta chain is an off-target read within a library intended for alpha chains, so its frequency means little. The CDR3 loop is CASSKGLGGDTQYF. The CDR3 nucleotides read TGTGCCAGCAGTAAGGGATTGGGGGGAGATACGCAGTATTTT. This sequence joins TRBV25-1 and TRBJ2-3; tentatively, D is TRBD2 (6 bases). Between the trimmed V and J ends, which lost 5 bases and 5 bases, there was a span of 14 bases. The CDR3 is 14 amino acids. Per the germline V gene, CDR1 is MGHDK and CDR2 is SYGVNS.

This clonotype was seen repeatedly, ten times or more. Being off target in a library aimed at alpha chains, this beta chain has a size of little meaning. The CDR3 reads CASSFSSGGETQYF. The CDR3 DNA sequence: TGTGCCAGCAGCTTTTCTAGCGGGGGAGAGACCCAGTACTTC. J is TRBJ2-5 and V is TRBV7-2, with 10 bases matching TRBD2. The CDR3 totals 14 residues. In germline, CDR1 is SGHTA, CDR2 FQGNSA. The trim removed 3 bases at V and 4 bases at J, leaving 2 bases unmatched.

This clonotype was seen at least ten times. Being off target in a library aimed at alpha chains, this beta chain has a size of little meaning. The V and J genes are TRBV14 and TRBJ2-1, with 7 bases that match TRBD1. The germline gives CDR1 SGHDN, CDR2 FVKESK. The J segment lost 12 bases and the V segment lost 2 bases, leaving 10 bases of the junction unmatched. The CDR3 has 14 amino acids. CDR3 in DNA: TGTGCCAGCAGCCAACTTGACAGGGAGTGGTCGCAGTTCTTC. It encodes CASSQLDREWSQFF.

In the case of this clonotype: With the library built for alpha chains, this beta chain is off target and its frequency is not meaningful. The J gene is TRBJ2-2, the V gene TRBV6-2 or TRBV6-3; 9 bases match TRBD1. Germline CDR1 reads MNHEY; CDR2 reads SVGEGT. The trim removed 7 bases at V and 4 bases at J, leaving 13 bases unmatched. There are 17 residues in the CDR3. The CDR3 sequence is CASNLSPGTGITGELFF. The CDR3 nucleotides are TGTGCCAGCAACCTCTCACCGGGGACAGGGATCACCGGGGAGCTGTTTTTT.

This clonotype was seen ten or more times. The library was prepared for alpha chains; this beta chain is a stray read, so its frequency means little. The rearrangement joins TRBV7-2 to TRBJ2-1; D remains unclear. Trimming removed 1 base at V and 2 bases at J, with 18 bases between. CDR3 size: 18 residues. Germline lookup yields CDR1 SGHTA and CDR2 FQGNSA. This CDR3 is CASSLEGRGRSTYNEQFF. Here the CDR3 DNA reads TGTGCCAGCAGCTTAGAGGGTCGTGGGCGGTCCACCTACAATGAGCAGTTCTTC. The complete variable domain, with remaining parts taken from reference TRBV7-2 and TRBJ2-1, reads GAGVSQSPSNKVTEKGKDVELRCDPISGHTALYWYRQSLGQGLEFLIYFQGNSAPDKSGLPSDRFSAERTGGSVSTLTIQRTQQEDSAVYLCASSLEGRGRSTYNEQFFGPGTRLTVL.

The sample holds one count of this clonotype. This beta chain slipped into a library made for alpha chains as a stray read, so its size is not meaningful. The V call is TRBV6-2 or TRBV6-3, the J call TRBJ2-7; 11 bases align to TRBD2. The CDR3 spans 17 residues. Germline CDR1 reads MNHEY; CDR2 reads SVGEGT. V trimming: 6 bases; J trimming: 3 bases; junction bases outside the gene matches: 13. The CDR3 here is CASSLTSGLAVNYEQYF. The CDR3 region has the DNA TGTGCCAGCAGCCTGACGTCGGGACTAGCGGTCAACTACGAGCAGTACTTC.

This clonotype was seen a few times. This beta chain is a stray read from a library made for alpha chains; its abundance is not meaningful. V usage is TRBV20-1 and J usage is TRBJ2-1; D may be TRBD2 (6 bases). The germline V and J ends were trimmed by 3 bases and 4 bases, with 19 bases remaining between them. The CDR3 is 16 amino acids. The germline V gene has CDR1 DFQATT and CDR2 SNEGSKA (reference sequence). The CDR3 DNA reads as TGCAGTGCTAGGCCCGTGCGGGGCCGCGGTTACAATGAGCAGTTCTTC. Its translation is CSARPVRGRGYNEQFF.

In regard to this clonotype: The library was designed around alpha chains, so this beta chain is a stray read whose abundance carries little weight. CDR3 nucleotides: TGTGCCAGCCGGGACAGCGGCCAAGAGACCCAGTACTTC. Translation gives CASRDSGQETQYF. This chain joins TRBV19 and TRBJ2-5; 7 bases are shared with TRBD1. Germline assignment: CDR1 LNHDA and CDR2 SQIVND (reference sequence). This CDR3 has 13 amino acids. The V and J ends lost 9 bases and 1 base, in that order; junction bases with no gene match: 5.

This clonotype showed up many times. A library made for alpha chains picked up this beta chain off target, so its size means little. The V and J genes are TRBV5-4 and TRBJ2-5; no reliable D call. The germline gives CDR1 SGHNT, CDR2 YYREEE (reference sequence). Trimming removed 2 bases at V and 4 bases at J, with 9 bases between. The CDR3 has 13 residues. In nucleotides, the CDR3 is TGTGCCAGCAGCTTACTCCCTCGAGAGACCCAGTACTTC. This sequence encodes CASSLLPRETQYF.

The table lists this clonotype with many counts. This beta chain appears as a stray read in a library generated for alpha chains; its size is not informative. The chain's CDR3 is CASSARSGGAGELFF. As DNA, the CDR3 is TGTGCCAGCAGCGCGCGCAGCGGGGGGGCCGGGGAGCTGTTTTTT. The J gene is TRBJ2-2, the V gene TRBV9, with 10 positions matching TRBD2. There are 15 residues in the CDR3. Germline CDR1 and CDR2: SGDLS and YYNGEE. The junction had 5 bases not matched to a gene; V was cut back by 3 bases and J by 6 bases.

In this sample, this clonotype turned up many times. Since the library was made to target alpha chains, this beta chain is a stray read and its abundance is not meaningful. For the CDR3, the DNA is TGTGCCAGCAGCGCCGACAGGGCGGGAGATACGCAGTATTTT. Translation: CASSADRAGDTQYF. This chain links TRBV2 with TRBJ2-3, with TRBD1 matching over 7 bases. Germline trimming cut 6 bases from V and 5 bases from J; bases unmatched to any gene: 8. From germline, CDR1 is SNHLY and CDR2 FYNNEI. The CDR3 runs 14 residues.

The sample holds a few counts of this clonotype. In a library made to pick up alpha chains, this beta chain is a stray read with a size that means little. The chain joins TRBV7-9 to TRBJ2-7; D possibly matches TRBD1 or TRBD2 (6 bases each). Trimming left V 2 bases short and J 5 bases short, with 13 bases between. This CDR3 contains 14 residues. The germline V gene encodes CDR1 SEHNR and CDR2 FQNEAQ (reference sequence). The CDR3 here is CASSLKQGGHEQYF. The CDR3 DNA follows: TGTGCCAGCAGCTTAAAACAGGGAGGCCACGAGCAGTACTTC.